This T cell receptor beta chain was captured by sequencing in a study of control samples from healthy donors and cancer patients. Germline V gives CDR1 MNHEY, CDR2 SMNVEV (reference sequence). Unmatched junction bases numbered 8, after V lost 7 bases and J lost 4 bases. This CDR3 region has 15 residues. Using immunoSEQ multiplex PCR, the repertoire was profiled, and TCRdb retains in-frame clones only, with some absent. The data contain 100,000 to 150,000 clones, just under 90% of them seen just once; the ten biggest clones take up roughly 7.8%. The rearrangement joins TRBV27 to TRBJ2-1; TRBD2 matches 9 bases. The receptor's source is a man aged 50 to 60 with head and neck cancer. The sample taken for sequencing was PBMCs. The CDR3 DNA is TGTGCCAGCAAAACTAGCGGGTCAGTATACAATGAGCAGTTCTTC. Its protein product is CASKTSGSVYNEQFF.